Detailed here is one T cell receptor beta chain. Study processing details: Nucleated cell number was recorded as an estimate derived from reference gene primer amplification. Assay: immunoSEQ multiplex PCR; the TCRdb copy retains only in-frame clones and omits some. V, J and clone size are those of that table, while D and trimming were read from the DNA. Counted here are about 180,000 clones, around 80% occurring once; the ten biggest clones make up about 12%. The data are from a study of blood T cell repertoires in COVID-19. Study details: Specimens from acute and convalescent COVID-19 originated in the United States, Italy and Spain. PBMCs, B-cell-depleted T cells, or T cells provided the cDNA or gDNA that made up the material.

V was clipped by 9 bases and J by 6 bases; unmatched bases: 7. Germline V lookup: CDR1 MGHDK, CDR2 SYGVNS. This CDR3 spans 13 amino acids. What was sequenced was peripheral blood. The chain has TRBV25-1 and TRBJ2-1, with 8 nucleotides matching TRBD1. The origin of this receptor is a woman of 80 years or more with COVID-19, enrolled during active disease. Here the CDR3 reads CASTGTGLNEQFF. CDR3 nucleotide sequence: TGTGCCAGTACCGGGACAGGCCTCAATGAGCAGTTCTTC.